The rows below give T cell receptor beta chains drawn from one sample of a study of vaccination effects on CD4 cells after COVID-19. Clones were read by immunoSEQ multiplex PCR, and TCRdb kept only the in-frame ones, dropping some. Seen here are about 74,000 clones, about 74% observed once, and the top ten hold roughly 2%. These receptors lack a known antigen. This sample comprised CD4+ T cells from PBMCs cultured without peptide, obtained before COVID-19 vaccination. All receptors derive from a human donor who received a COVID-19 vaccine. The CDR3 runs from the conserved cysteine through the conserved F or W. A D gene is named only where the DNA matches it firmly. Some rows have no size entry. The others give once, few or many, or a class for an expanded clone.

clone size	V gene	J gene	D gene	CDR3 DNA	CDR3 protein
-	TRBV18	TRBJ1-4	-	TGTGCCAGCTCACAAGACAGAACAACTAATGAAAAACTGTTTTTT	CASSQDRTTNEKLFF
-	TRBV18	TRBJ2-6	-	TGTGCCAGCTCACCACCATGGGCATCCGGGGCCAACGTCCTGACTTTC	CASSPPWASGANVLTF
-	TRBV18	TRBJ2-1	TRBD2	TGTGCCAGCTCACCACGAGCGGGGGATAGCTCCTACAATGAGCAGTTCTTC	CASSPRAGDSSYNEQFF
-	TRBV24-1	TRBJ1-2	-	TGTGCCACCAGTGATCAACGGACGATCTATGGCTACACCTTC	CATSDQRTIYGYTF
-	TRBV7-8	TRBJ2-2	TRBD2	TGTGCCAGCAGCTTACTCAGTAGCGGGGGGTTTAACACCGGGGAGCTGTTTTTT	CASSLLSSGGFNTGELFF
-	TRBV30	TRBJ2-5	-	TGTGCCTGGAGTACCTCGGGAGAGATCCAGTACTTC	CAWSTSGEIQYF
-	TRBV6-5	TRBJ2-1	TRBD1	TGTGCCAGCAGATGGACAGGGGACTCCTACAATGAGCAGTTCTTC	CASRWTGDSYNEQFF
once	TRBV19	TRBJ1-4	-	TGTGCCAGTAGCCGGGAACTTGAAAAACTGTTTTTT	CASSRELEKLFF
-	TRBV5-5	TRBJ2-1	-	TGTGCCAGCAGCTCCCAGGGTTTTACCTACAATGAGCAGTTCTTC	CASSSQGFTYNEQFF
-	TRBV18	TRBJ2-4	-	TGTGCCAGCTCACCACCCGTTACCAAAAACATTCAGTACTTC	CASSPPVTKNIQYF
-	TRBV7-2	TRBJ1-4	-	TGTGCCAGCAGCTGTCGGAGCAGGTACCTATCAACTAATGAAAAACTGTTTTTT	CASSCRSRYLSTNEKLFF
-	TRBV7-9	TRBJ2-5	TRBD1	TGTGCCAGCAGCTTAGCGGCAGGGGGCGCGGGAGAGACCCAGTACTTC	CASSLAAGGAGETQYF
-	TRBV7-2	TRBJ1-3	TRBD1	TGTGCCAGCAGCTTACAGACAGGGGCCGGAAACACCATATATTTT	CASSLQTGAGNTIYF
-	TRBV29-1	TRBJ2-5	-	TGCAGCGTTCCGACACTAGGCCAAGAGACCCAGTACTTC	CSVPTLGQETQYF
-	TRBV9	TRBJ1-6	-	TGTGCCAGCAGCCCCCAGACAGAGACCTCACCCCTCCACTTT	CASSPQTETSPLHF
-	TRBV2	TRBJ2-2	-	TGTGCCAGCAGCCGCGGGACAATGAACACCGGGGAGCTGTTTTTT	CASSRGTMNTGELFF
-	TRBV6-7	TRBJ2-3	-	TGTGCCAGCGGGATCTCGACTAGAAGGTGTGCAGATACGCAGTATTTT	CASGISTRRCADTQYF
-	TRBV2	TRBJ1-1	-	TGTGCCAGCAGGGGAGGACCGAACACTGAAGCTTTCTTT	CASRGGPNTEAFF
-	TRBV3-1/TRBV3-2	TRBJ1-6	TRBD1	TGTGCCAGCAGCCAAGATTTGACGGGACAGACAACCTATAATTCACCCCTCCACTTT	CASSQDLTGQTTYNSPLHF
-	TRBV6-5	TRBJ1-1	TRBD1	TGTGCCAGCAGCCGACAGGGACTGGGTGAAGCTTTCTTT	CASSRQGLGEAFF
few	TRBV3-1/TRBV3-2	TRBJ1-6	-	TGTGCCAGCACGCGAGGCTCTGGTTCACCCCTCCACTTT	CASTRGSGSPLHF
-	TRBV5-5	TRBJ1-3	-	TGTGCCAGCACCACAGGGCCTGGAAACACCATATATTTT	CASTTGPGNTIYF
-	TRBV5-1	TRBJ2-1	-	TGCGCCAGCAGCTTGGCCGGGACTTCAACACCATACAATGAGCAGTTCTTC	CASSLAGTSTPYNEQFF
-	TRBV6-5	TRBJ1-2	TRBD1	TGTGCCAGCAGACAGGGGGCGAACTATGGCTACACCTTC	CASRQGANYGYTF
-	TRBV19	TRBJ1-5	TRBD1	TGTGCCAGTACCGACAGGGGATTTGGCAATCAGCCCCAGCATTTT	CASTDRGFGNQPQHF
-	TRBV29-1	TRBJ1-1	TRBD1	TGCAGCGCAACGACAGGGGGCGGCACTGAAGCTTTCTTT	CSATTGGGTEAFF
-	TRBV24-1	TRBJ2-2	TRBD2	TGTGCCACCAGTGATCGGCGGGGGGGGCCCACCGGGGAGCTGTTTTTT	CATSDRRGGPTGELFF
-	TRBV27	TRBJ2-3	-	TGTGCCAGCAGTCCGCGGACAGCCCCCAGCACAGATACGCAGTATTTT	CASSPRTAPSTDTQYF
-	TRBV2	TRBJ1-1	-	TGTGCCACACGACAGGACTATAACACTGAAGCTTTCTTT	CATRQDYNTEAFF
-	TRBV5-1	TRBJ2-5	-	TGCGCCAGCAGCAGGGGACTCCAAGAGACCCAGTACTTC	CASSRGLQETQYF
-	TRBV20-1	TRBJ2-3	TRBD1	TGCAGTGCTAGTTCAGGGGGAGATACGCAGTATTTT	CSASSGGDTQYF
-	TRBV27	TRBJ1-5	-	TGTGCCAGCAGTTTACGCGGGGGACGGGATAGCAATCAGCCCCAGCATTTT	CASSLRGGRDSNQPQHF
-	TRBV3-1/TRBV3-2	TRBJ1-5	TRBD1	TGTGCCAGCAGCCGAGGACAGGCGAGTCAGCCCCAGCATTTT	CASSRGQASQPQHF
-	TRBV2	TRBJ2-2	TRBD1	TGTGCCAGCAGTCCACAGGGGGCCGGGGAGCTGTTTTTT	CASSPQGAGELFF
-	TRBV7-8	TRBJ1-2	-	TGTGCCAGCAGCCCCAGATCCCTAATTAGCTATGGCTACACCTTC	CASSPRSLISYGYTF
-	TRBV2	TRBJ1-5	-	TGTGCCAGCAGTGGTTGGGTTCAGCCCCAGCATTTT	CASSGWVQPQHF
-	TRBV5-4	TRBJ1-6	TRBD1	TGTGCCAGCAGCCGGGACAGGTCGGATTCACCCCTCCACTTT	CASSRDRSDSPLHF
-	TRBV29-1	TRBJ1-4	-	TGCAGCGCCGCAAATGAAAAACTGTTTTTT	CSAANEKLFF
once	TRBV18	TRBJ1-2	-	TGTGCCAGCTCATCAAACCCGACAGGCCATGGCTACACCTTC	CASSSNPTGHGYTF
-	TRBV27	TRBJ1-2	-	TGTGCCAGCAGACCACACAACAGGACCTCGCCGGCCTTTGGCTACACCTTC	CASRPHNRTSPAFGYTF
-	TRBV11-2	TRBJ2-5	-	TGTGCCAGCAGCTTAGATCGGTCACGAGCAGAGACCCAGTACTTC	CASSLDRSRAETQYF
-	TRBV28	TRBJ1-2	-	TGTGCCAGCAGTTTGGCGGGGACCTATGGCTACACCTTC	CASSLAGTYGYTF
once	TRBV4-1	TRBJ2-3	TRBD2	TGCGCCAGCAGTCACATCGGGCGGGGGGGCCGCACAGATACGCAGTATTTT	CASSHIGRGGRTDTQYF
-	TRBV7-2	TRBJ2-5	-	TGTGCCAGCAGCCCCCAATGGTACCGGGGAGAGACCCAGTACTTC	CASSPQWYRGETQYF
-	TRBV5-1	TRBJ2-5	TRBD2	TGCGCCAGCAGCTTGTCGCCTAGCGGGGGCCAAGAGACCCAGTACTTC	CASSLSPSGGQETQYF
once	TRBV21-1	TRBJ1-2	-	TGTGCCAGCAGCAAAGGGGGGACAGCTAACTATGGCTACACCTTC	CASSKGGTANYGYTF
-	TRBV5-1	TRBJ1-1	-	TGCGCCAGCAGCTTGGGGTCATCGATTCGGAACACTGAAGCTTTCTTT	CASSLGSSIRNTEAFF
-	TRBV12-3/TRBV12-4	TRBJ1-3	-	TGTGCCAGCAGCAGATACTCTGGAAACACCATATATTTT	CASSRYSGNTIYF
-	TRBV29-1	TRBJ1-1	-	TGCAGCGTTTGGGACCCTATGAGAAGCACTGAAGCTTTCTTT	CSVWDPMRSTEAFF
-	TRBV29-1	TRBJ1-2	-	TGCAGCGTTGAAGATCCGTGGCAGGCGGGCTACACCTTC	CSVEDPWQAGYTF
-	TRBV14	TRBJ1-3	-	TGTGCCAGCAGCCAAGATAGGGCTGGCTCTGGAAACACCATATATTTT	CASSQDRAGSGNTIYF